The clone carrying this TCR beta chain turned up a few times. Its matching antigen is unknown. The V and J ends lost 6 bases and 6 bases, in that order; junction bases with no gene match: 10. CDR3 length equals 15 residues. The germline V gene has CDR1 DFQATT and CDR2 SNEGSKA (reference sequence). Time point in this sample: persistent/refractory GD, antithyroid drugs over 5 years with positive TRAb. There was RNA extracted from PBMCs, and the TCR library was made from it. These data originate in a study of regulatory T cells in long-lasting Graves disease. Looking at the study overall: It was over 5 years of antithyroid drugs, with positive TSH receptor antibodies, that meant persistent Graves' disease.

Investigators prepared the TCR beta libraries by applying iRepertoire HTBI primers and Arm-PCR of CDR3 regions. TCRdb independently ran MiXCR on the multiplex PCR reads; one entry per CDR3 protein. Counted here are under 500,000 distinct CDR3 sequences, about a fifth occurring once; the ten biggest clones make up over 7.5%. Notes on the study in general: New patients shared 800 to 1,000 public clonotypes, and persistent patients shared more, with a few thousand.

Sequencing was performed on peripheral blood mononuclear cells (PBMCs), taken when the disease was refractory, from a patient treated with antithyroid drugs. The rearrangement uses TRBV20-1 and TRBJ2-2; the match to TRBD2 covers 10 bases. The receptor comes from a female donor with Graves disease. The CDR3 DNA sequence: TGCAGTGCCTCTAGCGGGGGCGTTGGCCCCGGGGAGCTGTTTTTT. It codes for CSASSGGVGPGELFF.